This T cell receptor beta chain was profiled in a study of cytomegalovirus exposure and HLA in healthy donors. As to this clone: Its antigen is as yet unknown.

13 Jbeta primers and 60 Vbeta primers were used for the PCR. The assay was immunoSEQ multiplex PCR, and TCRdb's table has in-frame clones only and misses some. The sample lists 210,000 or so clones; under 90% were seen once. Findings and caveats of the study: Researchers reported in a later analysis that a missense DCLRE1C variant was tied to TCR beta V- and J-gene trimming. TCR beta sequences numbering fewer than 20,000 were associated with HLA alleles at 0.05 false discovery rate in a later analysis. In a later analysis, across HLA loci, associated TCR counts were highest for DRB1, lowest for HLA-C.

The TCR originated in a human donor in good health. The sample taken for sequencing was PBMCs.

CDR3 sequence: CASSLGVAGIYEQYF. CDR3 nucleotides: TGTGCCAGCAGTCTGGGGGTAGCGGGAATCTACGAGCAGTACTTC. The gene calls are TRBV25-1 and TRBJ2-7; 8 bases align to TRBD2. The V segment lost 5 bases and the J segment 3 bases; nucleotides outside the gene matches: 9. Germline CDR1 MGHDK, CDR2 SYGVNS. CDR3 size: 15 residues.